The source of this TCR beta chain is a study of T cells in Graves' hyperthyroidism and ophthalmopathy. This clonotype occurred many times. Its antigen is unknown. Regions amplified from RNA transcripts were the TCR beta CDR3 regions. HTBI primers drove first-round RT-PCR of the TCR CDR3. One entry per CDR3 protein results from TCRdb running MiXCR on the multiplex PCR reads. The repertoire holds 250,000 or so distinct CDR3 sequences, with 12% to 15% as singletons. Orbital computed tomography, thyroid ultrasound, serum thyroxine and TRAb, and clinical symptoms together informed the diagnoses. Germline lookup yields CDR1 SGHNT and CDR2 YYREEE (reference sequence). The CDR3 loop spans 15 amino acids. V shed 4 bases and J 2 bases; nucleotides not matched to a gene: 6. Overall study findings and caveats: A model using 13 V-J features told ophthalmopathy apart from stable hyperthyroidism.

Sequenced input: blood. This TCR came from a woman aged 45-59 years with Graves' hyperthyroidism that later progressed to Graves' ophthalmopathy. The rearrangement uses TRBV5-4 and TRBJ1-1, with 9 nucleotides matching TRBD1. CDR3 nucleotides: TGTGCCAGCAGCGCCATGGACAGGGGAAACACTGAAGCTTTCTTT. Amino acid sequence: CASSAMDRGNTEAFF.